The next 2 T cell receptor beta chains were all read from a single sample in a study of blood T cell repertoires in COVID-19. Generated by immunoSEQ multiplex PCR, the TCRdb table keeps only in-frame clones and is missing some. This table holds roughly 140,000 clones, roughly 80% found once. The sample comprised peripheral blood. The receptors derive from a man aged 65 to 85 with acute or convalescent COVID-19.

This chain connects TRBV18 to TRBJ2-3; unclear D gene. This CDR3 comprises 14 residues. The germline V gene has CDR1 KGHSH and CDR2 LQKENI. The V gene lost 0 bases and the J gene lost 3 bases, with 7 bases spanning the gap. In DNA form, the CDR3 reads TGTGCCAGCTCACCACCTCTAGATACAGATACGCAGTATTTT. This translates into CASSPPLDTDTQYF.

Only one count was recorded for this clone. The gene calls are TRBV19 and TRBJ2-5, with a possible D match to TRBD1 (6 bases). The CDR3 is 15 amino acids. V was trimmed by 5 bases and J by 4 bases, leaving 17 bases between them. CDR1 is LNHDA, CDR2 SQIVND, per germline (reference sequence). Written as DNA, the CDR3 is TGTGCCAGTAGTGAACTTACAGGGTTGGGAGAGACCCAGTACTTC. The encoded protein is CASSELTGLGETQYF. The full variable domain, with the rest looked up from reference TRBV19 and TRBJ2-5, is DGGITQSPKYLFRKEGQNVTLSCEQNLNHDAMYWYRQDPGQGLRLIYYSQIVNDFQKGDIAEGYSVSREKKESFPLTVTSAQKNPTAFYLCASSELTGLGETQYFGPGTRLLVL.